A single sample is the source of the 23 T cell receptor beta chains below, sequenced in a study of T cells in Graves' hyperthyroidism and ophthalmopathy. TCR beta CDR3 region amplification was performed from RNA transcripts. TCR CDR3 underwent first-round RT-PCR with the HTBI primer set. TCRdb analysed the multiplex PCR reads with MiXCR anew, one entry per CDR3 protein. The sample contains 330,000 or so distinct CDR3 sequences, 15% to 20% of which appear only once. Sequencing used blood. These receptors were obtained from a woman in her thirties or forties with Graves' ophthalmopathy.

This clonotype was observed many times. CDR3 DNA: TGTGCCAGCAGTTTTATCGGACAGTTGGTTAGTAATGAAGCTTTCTTT. Translation gives CASSFIGQLVSNEAFF. The chain is built from TRBV28 and TRBJ1-1; TRBD1 is a possible D gene (6 bases). CDR1 is MDHEN and CDR2 is SYDVKM in the germline V gene. CDR3 size: 16 residues. Trimming removed 3 bases at V and 7 bases at J, with 21 bases between.

Many counts were recorded for this clonotype. The chain employs TRBV6-5 and TRBJ2-7, with 9 bases identical to TRBD1. The germline CDR1 and CDR2 sequences are MNHEY and SVGAGI. J lost 5 bases, V lost 1 base, and 3 bases had no gene match. The CDR3 covers 14 residues. The CDR3 sequence: CASSYYDRGDEQYF. The CDR3 nucleotides are TGTGCCAGCAGTTACTATGACAGGGGGGACGAGCAGTACTTC.

In its sample, this clonotype was seen many times. This chain links TRBV6-2 or TRBV6-3 with TRBJ2-6; D perhaps matches TRBD1 (7 bases). The V end was cut by 6 bases, the J end by 0 bases, with 9 bases between. Germline CDR1 and CDR2: MNHEY and SVGEGT. The CDR3 covers 15 residues. The chain's CDR3 is CASSRGVSGANVLTF. The CDR3 DNA reads as TGTGCCAGCAGCAGGGGGGTCTCTGGGGCCAACGTCCTGACTTTC.

V and J are TRBV28 and TRBJ2-2, with TRBD1 matching 9 bases. Germline V gene data show CDR1 as MDHEN and CDR2 as SYDVKM. The CDR3 extends over 16 amino acids. Trimming removed 5 bases from V and 6 bases from J; junction bases left unmatched: 10. CDR3 nucleotide sequence: TGTGCCAGCAGTCCGACCGGGACAGGGACCTCCGGGGAGCTGTTTTTT. As protein: CASSPTGTGTSGELFF.

In this sample, this clonotype turned up many times. V and J are TRBV27 and TRBJ1-5; D not certain. The CDR3 runs to 13 residues. In germline, CDR1 is MNHEY, CDR2 SMNVEV (reference sequence). V was trimmed by 0 bases and J by 7 bases, leaving 7 bases between them. CDR3 amino acids: CASSLSGEQPQHF. The DNA for the CDR3 is TGTGCCAGCAGTTTATCGGGAGAACAGCCCCAGCATTTT.

This clonotype has at least ten counts. The chain carries TRBV27 and TRBJ2-1, with D perhaps matching TRBD1 (6 bases). Germline V CDR1 and CDR2: MNHEY, SMNVEV (reference sequence). V gave up 6 bases and J gave up 3 bases, with 15 bases separating them. The CDR3 has 15 residues. The DNA for the CDR3 is TGTGCCAGCAGCCGCGGACAGCCCAGCTACAATGAGCAGTTCTTC. This sequence encodes CASSRGQPSYNEQFF.

This clonotype was picked up a small number of times. The chain combines TRBV6-5 with TRBJ1-6; 9 bases line up with TRBD1. Germline V CDR1 and CDR2: MNHEY, SVGAGI. V was clipped by 5 bases and J by 6 bases; unmatched bases: 5. This CDR3 has 15 residues. The DNA for the CDR3 is TGTGCCAGCAGTCTACAGGGGGCGCCTAATTCACCCCTCCACTTT. Protein sequence: CASSLQGAPNSPLHF.

This clonotype was seen at least ten times. The chain combines TRBV6-5 with TRBJ2-5; D is uncertain. The germline V and J ends were trimmed by 0 bases and 8 bases, with 10 bases remaining between them. Germline V gene data show CDR1 as MNHEY and CDR2 as SVGAGI. CDR3 length: 13 residues. DNA of the CDR3: TGTGCCAGCAGTTACTCGAGGATCGGAACCCAGTACTTC. Translation: CASSYSRIGTQYF.

Turning to this clonotype: This could be a read error, since a much larger clone is one nucleotide away. The V call is TRBV6-1, the J call TRBJ2-7; 9 bases are a match to TRBD2. CDR1 and CDR2 from the germline V gene are MNHNS and SASEGT. The length of the CDR3 is 14 residues. Trimming removed 6 bases from V and 3 bases from J; junction bases left unmatched: 6. The CDR3 DNA follows: TGTGCCAGCAGGGGAGCGGGAGGCTTCTACGAGCAGTACTTC. Residues: CASRGAGGFYEQYF.

This clonotype was counted a few times. A much larger clone differs from this one at a single base, so this may be a read error. The genes are TRBV7-9 and TRBJ2-7; D gene uncertain. Looked up from germline, CDR1 is SEHNR and CDR2 is FQNEAQ (reference sequence). The CDR3 is 13 amino acids. V was shortened by 8 bases and J by 3 bases, with 14 bases between the two germline ends. This CDR3 is CASGTDLIYEQYF. In nucleotides, the CDR3 is TGTGCCAGCGGTACCGACTTGATCTACGAGCAGTACTTC.

The table lists this clonotype with many counts. The rearrangement links TRBV2 to TRBJ1-5; 9 bases match TRBD1. The V and J ends lost 7 bases and 1 base, in that order; junction bases with no gene match: 5. This CDR3 comprises 15 residues. In germline, CDR1 is SNHLY, CDR2 FYNNEI. The CDR3: CASTLTGGSNQPQHF. CDR3 coding DNA: TGTGCCAGCACCCTGACAGGGGGAAGCAATCAGCCCCAGCATTTT.

This clonotype was seen repeatedly, ten times or more. This rearrangement joins TRBV10-1 to TRBJ2-7; D might be TRBD2 (5 bases). Germline V CDR1 and CDR2: WNHNN, SYGVQD (reference sequence). V was cut by 6 bases and J by 3 bases, with 12 bases left in between. This CDR3 spans 13 amino acids. The CDR3 region has the DNA TGCGCCAGCAGCAGCGGTATTGACTACGAGCAGTACTTC. Its protein product is CASSSGIDYEQYF.

This clonotype has more than one count but fewer than ten. This chain connects TRBV25-1 to TRBJ2-4; D is undetermined. Trimming removed 2 bases from V and 2 bases from J, with 10 bases in between. The germline gives CDR1 MGHDK, CDR2 SYGVNS. CDR3 length equals 15 residues. The CDR3, as DNA: TGTGCCAGCAGTGAACCATCAGGCACCAAAAACATTCAGTACTTC. As protein: CASSEPSGTKNIQYF.

In this sample, this clonotype turned up many times. The rearrangement links TRBV20-1 to TRBJ1-1, with D perhaps matching TRBD1 (6 bases). The CDR3 consists of 15 residues. V dropped 5 bases and J dropped 0 bases, with 16 bases sitting between them. CDR1 is DFQATT, CDR2 SNEGSKA, per germline (reference sequence). The CDR3 nucleotides are TGCAGTGCTCGGCGGGGGGCGCCAATGAACACTGAAGCTTTCTTT. Translating it yields CSARRGAPMNTEAFF.

This clonotype showed up just a few times. The germline gene is not matched at one end of the junction; a read error may be the cause. CDR3 protein: CASWSGLAKNFQYF. CDR3 nucleotide sequence: TGTGCCAGCTGGTCGGGACTAGCCAAAAACTTTCAGTACTTC. The gene calls are TRBV2 and TRBJ2-4, with 9 nucleotides matching TRBD2. The CDR3 is 14 amino acids. Germline lookup yields CDR1 SNHLY and CDR2 FYNNEI.

This clonotype was recorded many times. The chain's CDR3 is CASGLVRDRYTGELFF. CDR3 DNA: TGTGCTAGTGGTTTGGTACGGGACAGATACACCGGGGAGCTGTTTTTT. The V call is TRBV12-5, the J call TRBJ2-2, with 7 bases that match TRBD1. The CDR3 consists of 16 residues. The J segment lost 3 bases and the V segment lost 0 bases, leaving 4 bases of the junction unmatched. Germline V lookup: CDR1 LGHNT, CDR2 FRNRAP.

This sequence joins TRBV15 and TRBJ1-2; the D gene is possibly TRBD1 (5 bases). Germline V gene lookup returns CDR1 LNHNV and CDR2 YYDKDF (reference sequence). Trimming left V 3 bases short and J 3 bases short, with 14 bases between. The length of the CDR3 is 15 residues. This CDR3 is CATSRGPRMDYGYTF. The CDR3 region has the DNA TGTGCCACCAGCAGGGGACCCCGGATGGACTATGGCTACACCTTC.

This clonotype was detected many times. The chain recombines TRBV12-3 or TRBV12-4 with TRBJ2-7; 9 positions agree with TRBD2. This CDR3 has 13 amino acids. Losses at the gene ends were 7 bases for V and 8 bases for J; bases not matched to a gene: 9. Here the CDR3 DNA reads TGTGCCAGCAATCGGGCGGGAGGGCCGCAGCAGTACTTC. This codes for CASNRAGGPQQYF.

As regards this clonotype: A much more abundant neighbour one base away suggests this may be a read error. The gene calls are TRBV28 and TRBJ1-6; 9 positions agree with TRBD1. Germline V gene data show CDR1 as MDHEN and CDR2 as SYDVKM. This CDR3 contains 14 residues. J was trimmed by 9 bases and V by 6 bases; bases with no gene match: 6. Here the CDR3 reads CASSPGTGTSPLHF. The CDR3 DNA reads as TGTGCCAGCAGCCCGGGGACAGGGACTTCACCCCTCCACTTT. Full variable domain (rest looked up from reference TRBV28 and TRBJ1-6): DVKVTQSSRYLVKRTGEKVFLECVQDMDHENMFWYRQDPGLGLRLIYFSYDVKMKEKGDIPEGYSVSREKKERFSLILESASTNQTSMYLCASSPGTGTSPLHFGNGTRLTVT.

This clonotype showed up many times. The gene calls are TRBV29-1 and TRBJ1-1; D is unclear. Trimming shortened V by 4 bases and J by 1 base, and 1 base separated the two germline ends. The germline gives CDR1 SQVTM, CDR2 ANQGSEA. This CDR3 has 10 residues. The CDR3, as DNA: TGCAGCGTTGCGAACACTGAAGCTTTCTTT. Translating gives CSVANTEAFF. Full variable domain (remainder filled in from reference TRBV29-1 and TRBJ1-1): SAVISQKPSRDICQRGTSLTIQCQVDSQVTMMFWYRQQPGQSLTLIATANQGSEATYESGFVIDKFPISRPNLTFSTLTVSNMSPEDSSIYLCSVANTEAFFGQGTRLTVV.

This clonotype was counted many times. The chain carries TRBV20-1 and TRBJ2-5; D gene ambiguous. The germline CDR1 and CDR2 sequences are DFQATT and SNEGSKA (reference sequence). Trimming cost V 1 base and J 10 bases, with 13 bases left between them. The CDR3 has 12 amino acids. The CDR3 DNA reads TGCAGTGCTAGAGGGGTCTCGCTGCTCCAGTACTTC. Translating it yields CSARGVSLLQYF.

A few counts support this clonotype. CDR3 amino acids: CASSPPLVKTDGYEQYF. CDR3 DNA: TGTGCCAGCTCACCACCCTTAGTGAAGACGGACGGCTACGAGCAGTACTTC. The genes are TRBV18 and TRBJ2-7; D is ambiguous. The CDR3 has 17 amino acids. Germline V lookup: CDR1 KGHSH, CDR2 LQKENI. Between the trimmed V and J ends, which lost 0 bases and 3 bases, there was a span of 18 bases.

This clonotype was found many times. The rearrangement joins TRBV6-5 to TRBJ1-1, with D perhaps matching TRBD1 (5 bases). The CDR3 sequence is 15 residues long. The V gene's germline CDR1 is MNHEY and CDR2 SVGAGI. Trimming left V 2 bases short and J 5 bases short, with 15 bases between. The CDR3 sequence: CASSYGGEGYTEAFF. DNA of the CDR3: TGTGCCAGCAGTTACGGGGGGGAGGGGTATACTGAAGCTTTCTTT.